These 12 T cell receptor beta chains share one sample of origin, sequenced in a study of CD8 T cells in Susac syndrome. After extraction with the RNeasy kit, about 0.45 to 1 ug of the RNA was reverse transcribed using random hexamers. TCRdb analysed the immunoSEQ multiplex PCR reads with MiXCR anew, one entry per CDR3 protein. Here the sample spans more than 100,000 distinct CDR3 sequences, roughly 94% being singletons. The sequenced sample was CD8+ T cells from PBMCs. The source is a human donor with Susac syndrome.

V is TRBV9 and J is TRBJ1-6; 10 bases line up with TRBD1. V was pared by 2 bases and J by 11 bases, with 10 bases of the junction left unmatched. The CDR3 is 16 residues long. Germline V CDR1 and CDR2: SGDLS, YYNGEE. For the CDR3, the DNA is TGTGCCAGCAGCGTTGGGGACAGGGGCGTCGGGACACCCCTCCACTTT. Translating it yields CASSVGDRGVGTPLHF.

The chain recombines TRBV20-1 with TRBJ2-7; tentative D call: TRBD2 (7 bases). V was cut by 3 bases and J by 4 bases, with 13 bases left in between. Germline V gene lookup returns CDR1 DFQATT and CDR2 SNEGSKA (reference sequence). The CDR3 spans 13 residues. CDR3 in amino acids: CSARGGTIYEQYF. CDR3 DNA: TGCAGTGCTAGGGGAGGGACAATTTACGAGCAGTACTTC.

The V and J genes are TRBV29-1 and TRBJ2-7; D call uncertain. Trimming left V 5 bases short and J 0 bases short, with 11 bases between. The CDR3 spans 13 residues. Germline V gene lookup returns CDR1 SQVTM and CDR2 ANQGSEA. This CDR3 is CSVRGLGSYEQYF. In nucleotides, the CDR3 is TGCAGCGTTCGTGGGTTGGGCTCCTACGAGCAGTACTTC.

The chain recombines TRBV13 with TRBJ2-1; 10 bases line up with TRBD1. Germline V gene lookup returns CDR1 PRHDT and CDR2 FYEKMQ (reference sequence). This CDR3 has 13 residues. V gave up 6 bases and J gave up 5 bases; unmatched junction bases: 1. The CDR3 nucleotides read TGTGCCAGCAGGGGGACAGGGGACAATGAGCAGTTCTTC. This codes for CASRGTGDNEQFF.

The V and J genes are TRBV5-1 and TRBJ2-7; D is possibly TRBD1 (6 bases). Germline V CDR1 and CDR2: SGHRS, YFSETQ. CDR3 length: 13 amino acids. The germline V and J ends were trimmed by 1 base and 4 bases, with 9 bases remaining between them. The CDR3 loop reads CASSLTGLYEQYF. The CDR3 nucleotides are TGCGCCAGCAGCTTGACAGGGTTGTACGAGCAGTACTTC.

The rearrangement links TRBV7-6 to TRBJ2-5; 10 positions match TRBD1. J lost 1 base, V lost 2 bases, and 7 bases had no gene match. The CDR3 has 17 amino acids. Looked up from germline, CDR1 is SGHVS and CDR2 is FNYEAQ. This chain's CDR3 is CASSLSGGTGAQETQYF. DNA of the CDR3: TGTGCCAGCAGCTTATCCGGCGGGACAGGGGCCCAAGAGACCCAGTACTTC. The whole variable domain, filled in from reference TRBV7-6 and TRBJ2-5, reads GAGVSQSPRYKVTKRGQDVALRCDPISGHVSLYWYRQALGQGPEFLTYFNYEAQQDKSGLPNDRFSAERPEGSISTLTIQRTEQRDSAMYRCASSLSGGTGAQETQYFGPGTRLLVL.

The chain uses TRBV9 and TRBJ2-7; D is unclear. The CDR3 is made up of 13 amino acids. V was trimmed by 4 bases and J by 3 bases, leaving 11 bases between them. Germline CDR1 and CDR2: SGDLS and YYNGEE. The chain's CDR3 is CASSTNGVYEQYF. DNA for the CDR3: TGTGCCAGCAGCACAAATGGGGTCTACGAGCAGTACTTC. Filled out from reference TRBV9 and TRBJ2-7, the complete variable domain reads DSGVTQTPKHLITATGQRVTLRCSPRSGDLSVYWYQQSLDQGLQFLIQYYNGEERAKGNILERFSAQQFPDLHSELNLSSLELGDSALYFCASSTNGVYEQYFGPGTRLTVT.

The DNA for the CDR3 is TGTGCCAGCAGTCTAATCGCCCTAGCGGGGCACACAGATACGCAGTATTTT. Translated: CASSLIALAGHTDTQYF. This sequence joins TRBV27 and TRBJ2-3; 9 positions agree with TRBD2. CDR1 MNHEY and CDR2 SMNVEV come from the germline V gene (reference sequence). The CDR3 is made up of 17 amino acids. The junction had 11 bases not matched to a gene; V was cut back by 5 bases and J by 2 bases.

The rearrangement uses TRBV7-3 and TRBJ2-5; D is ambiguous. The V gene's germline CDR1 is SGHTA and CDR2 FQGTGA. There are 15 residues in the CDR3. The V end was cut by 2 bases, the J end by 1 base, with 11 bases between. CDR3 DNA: TGTGCCAGCAGCTTAGGTCAGGCAACCCAAGAGACCCAGTACTTC. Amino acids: CASSLGQATQETQYF. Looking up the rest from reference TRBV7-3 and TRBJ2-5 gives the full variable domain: GAGVSQTPSNKVTEKGKYVELRCDPISGHTALYWYRQSLGQGPEFLIYFQGTGAADDSGLPNDRFFAVRPEGSVSTLKIQRTERGDSAVYLCASSLGQATQETQYFGPGTRLLVL.

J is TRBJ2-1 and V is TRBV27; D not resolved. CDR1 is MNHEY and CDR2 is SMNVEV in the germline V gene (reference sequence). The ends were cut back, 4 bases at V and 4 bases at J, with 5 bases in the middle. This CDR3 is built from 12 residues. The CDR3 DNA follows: TGTGCCAGCAGTTCTCGATACAATGAGCAGTTCTTC. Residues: CASSSRYNEQFF.

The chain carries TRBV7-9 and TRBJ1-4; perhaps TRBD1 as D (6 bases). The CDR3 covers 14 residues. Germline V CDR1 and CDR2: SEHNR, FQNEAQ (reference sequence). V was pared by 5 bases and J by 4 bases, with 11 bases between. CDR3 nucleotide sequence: TGTGCCAGCAGCCGGACAGCCCTTAATGAAAAACTGTTTTTT. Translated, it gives CASSRTALNEKLFF.

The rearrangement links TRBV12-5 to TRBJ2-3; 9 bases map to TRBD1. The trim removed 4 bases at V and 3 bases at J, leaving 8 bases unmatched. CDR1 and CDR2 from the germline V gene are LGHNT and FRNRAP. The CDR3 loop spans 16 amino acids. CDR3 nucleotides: TGTGCTAGTGGTTCCCCGACAGGGGGTTTAACAGATACGCAGTATTTT. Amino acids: CASGSPTGGLTDTQYF.